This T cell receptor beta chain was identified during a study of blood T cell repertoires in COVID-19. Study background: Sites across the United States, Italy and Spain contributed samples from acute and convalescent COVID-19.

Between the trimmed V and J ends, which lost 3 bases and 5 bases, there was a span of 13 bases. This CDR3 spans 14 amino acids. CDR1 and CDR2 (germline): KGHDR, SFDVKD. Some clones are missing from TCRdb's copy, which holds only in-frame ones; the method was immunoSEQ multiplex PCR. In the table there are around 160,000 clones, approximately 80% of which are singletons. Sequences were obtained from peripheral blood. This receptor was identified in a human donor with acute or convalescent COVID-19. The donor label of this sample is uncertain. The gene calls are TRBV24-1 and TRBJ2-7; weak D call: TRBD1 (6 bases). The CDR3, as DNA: TGTGCCACCAGTGATCCGGAGCAGGGGCACGAGCAGTACTTC. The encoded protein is CATSDPEQGHEQYF.